This record concerns one TCR beta chain sequence. The data are from a study of shared clonotypes between healthy human individuals. V gave up 4 bases and J gave up 6 bases; unmatched junction bases: 3. Germline V gene lookup returns CDR1 SGHDT and CDR2 YYEEEE. This CDR3 is 14 amino acids long. Here immunoSEQ multiplex PCR was the method, and the copy in TCRdb shows in-frame clones only, minus some. This sample yields over 1.4 million clones, of which more than 95% are seen a single time; over 1% belongs to the top ten. Sequencing was carried out using naive CD4+ T cells sorted from blood. Stated subset: CD45RA+ positively selected. The rearrangement links TRBV5-6 to TRBJ2-3; 12 bases match TRBD2. The clonotype originates from a man aged 25-45 years in good health. In nucleotides, the CDR3 is TGTGCCAGCAGCGCCCTAGCGGGGGGGGATACGCAGTATTTT. Encoded protein: CASSALAGGDTQYF.